The 2 T cell receptor beta chains given below trace back to one sample, sequenced in a study of blood T cell repertoires in COVID-19. Sequencing was performed with immunoSEQ multiplex PCR; in TCRdb, only in-frame clones are kept and a portion is missing. Counted here are 75,000 to 100,000 clones, over 70% occurring once; the ten biggest clones make up about 4.1%. Sequenced input: peripheral blood. The receptor set was obtained from a man aged 55 to 70 with acute or convalescent COVID-19.

This rearrangement joins TRBV28 to TRBJ1-2; 9 bases map to TRBD1. The CDR3 has 17 residues. Germline V lookup: CDR1 MDHEN, CDR2 SYDVKM. V lost 6 bases and J lost 7; bases outside the gene matches: 18. DNA for the CDR3: TGTGCCAGCAGCGGGGCCGGGACAGGGATTTTGGGTCGTGGCTACACCTTC. As protein: CASSGAGTGILGRGYTF.

The V call is TRBV9, the J call TRBJ2-5; 9 nucleotides align to TRBD1. The V segment lost 1 base and the J segment 1 base; nucleotides outside the gene matches: 5. The germline gives CDR1 SGDLS, CDR2 YYNGEE. CDR3 length equals 16 residues. The CDR3 sequence: CASSVSGQGPQETQYF. In DNA, the CDR3 is TGTGCCAGCAGCGTATCGGGACAGGGCCCCCAAGAGACCCAGTACTTC.